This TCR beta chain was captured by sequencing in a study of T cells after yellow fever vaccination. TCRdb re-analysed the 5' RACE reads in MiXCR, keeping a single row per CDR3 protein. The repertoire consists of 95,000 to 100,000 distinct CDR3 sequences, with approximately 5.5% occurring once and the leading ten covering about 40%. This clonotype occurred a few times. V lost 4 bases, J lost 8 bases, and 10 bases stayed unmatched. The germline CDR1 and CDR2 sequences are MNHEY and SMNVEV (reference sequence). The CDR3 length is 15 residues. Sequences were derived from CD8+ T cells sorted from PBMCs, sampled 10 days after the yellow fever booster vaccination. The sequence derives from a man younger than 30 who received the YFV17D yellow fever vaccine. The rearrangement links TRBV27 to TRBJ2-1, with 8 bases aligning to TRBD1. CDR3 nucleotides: TGTGCCAGCAGTTCGAGGACCTCAGGGGGCCATGAGCAGTTCTTC. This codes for CASSSRTSGGHEQFF.